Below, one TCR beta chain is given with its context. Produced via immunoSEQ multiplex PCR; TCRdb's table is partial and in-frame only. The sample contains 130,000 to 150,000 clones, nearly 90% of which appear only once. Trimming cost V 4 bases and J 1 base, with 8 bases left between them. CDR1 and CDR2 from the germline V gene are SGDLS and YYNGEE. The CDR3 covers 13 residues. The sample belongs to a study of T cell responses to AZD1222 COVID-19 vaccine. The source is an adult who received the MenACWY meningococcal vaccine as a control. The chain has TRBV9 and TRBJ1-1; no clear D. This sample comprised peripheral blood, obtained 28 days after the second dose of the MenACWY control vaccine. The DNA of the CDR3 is TGTGCCAGCAGCCCCAGACCGAACACTGAAGCTTTCTTT. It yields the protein CASSPRPNTEAFF.